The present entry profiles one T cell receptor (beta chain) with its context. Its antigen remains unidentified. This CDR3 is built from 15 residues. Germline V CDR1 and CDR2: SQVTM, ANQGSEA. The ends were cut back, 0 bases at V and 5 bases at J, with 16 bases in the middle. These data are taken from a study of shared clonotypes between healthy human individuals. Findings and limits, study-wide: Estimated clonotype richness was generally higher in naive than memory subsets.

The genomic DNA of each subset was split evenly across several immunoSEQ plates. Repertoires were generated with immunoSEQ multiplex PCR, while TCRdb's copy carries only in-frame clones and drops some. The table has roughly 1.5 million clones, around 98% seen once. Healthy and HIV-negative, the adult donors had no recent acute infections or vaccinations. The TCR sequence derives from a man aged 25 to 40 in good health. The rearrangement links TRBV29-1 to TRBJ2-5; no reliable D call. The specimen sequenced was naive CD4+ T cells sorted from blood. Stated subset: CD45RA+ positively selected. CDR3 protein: CSVEEMRLWLETQYF. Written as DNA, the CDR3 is TGCAGCGTTGAAGAAATGAGACTTTGGTTGGAGACCCAGTACTTC.